The clone carrying this T cell receptor beta chain was observed at least ten times. Its antigen is as yet unknown. This record belongs to a study of molecular identifiers for immune sequencing clone quantification. Points from the study as a whole: Naive cells had under 1% of molecules in clones above 20 RNA copies, effectors over 98%.

Preparation of naive CD8 libraries involved roughly 18,000 to 1,100,000 sorted cells and 10%, 30% or 50% RNA. Previously described methods and listed TCR primers were employed for the bulk TCR libraries. TCRdb passed the PCR reads through MiXCR, listing each CDR3 protein once. Of about 510,000 distinct CDR3 sequences listed, 25% were seen once; the top ten hold roughly 0.79%. Germline V gene sequence: CDR1 LGHNA, CDR2 YSLEER. This CDR3 has 15 amino acids. The V end was cut by 3 bases, the J end by 6 bases, with 14 bases between. The sequence derives from a human donor in good health. Some libraries in this study had Jurkat cell RNA spiked in. The V call is TRBV4-3, the J call TRBJ1-4, with D perhaps TRBD1 (6 bases). Sequences were obtained from naive CD8+ T cells from blood, with Jurkat cell RNA spiked in. Subset indicated: FACS-sorted CD8+CD4-CCR7+CD45RA+ naive T cells. Here the CDR3 DNA reads TGCGCCAGCAGCCACTCGACAGGACAGCATGAAAAACTGTTTTTT. Encoded protein: CASSHSTGQHEKLFF.